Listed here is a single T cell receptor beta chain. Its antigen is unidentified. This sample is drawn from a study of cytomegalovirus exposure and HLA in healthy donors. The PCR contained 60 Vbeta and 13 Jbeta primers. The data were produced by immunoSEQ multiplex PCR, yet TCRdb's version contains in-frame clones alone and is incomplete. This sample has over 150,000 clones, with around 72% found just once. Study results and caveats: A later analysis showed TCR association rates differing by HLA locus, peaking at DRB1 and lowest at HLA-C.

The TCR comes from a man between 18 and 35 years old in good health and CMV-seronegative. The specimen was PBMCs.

The CDR3 nucleotides read TGTGCCTGGAGTGTAGGAGGGTCACTGTTTTTT. Protein product: CAWSVGGSLFF. The chain combines TRBV30 with TRBJ1-4; D call uncertain. Per germline, CDR1 GTSNPN and CDR2 SVGIG (reference sequence). Trimming removed 0 bases at V and 13 bases at J, with 9 bases between. The CDR3 runs 11 residues.